This is a list of T cell receptor beta chains from one sample in a study of cytomegalovirus exposure and HLA in healthy donors. The assay was immunoSEQ multiplex PCR, and TCRdb's table has in-frame clones only and misses some. The data hold more than 150,000 clones, with approximately 84% observed a single time. Sequenced input: PBMCs. These receptors were collected from a woman aged 18-29 years in good health and CMV-seronegative. Each CDR3 is given with its conserved first and last residue. The order of the fields is CDR3 protein, CDR3 DNA, V gene, clone size, J gene, D gene. The D gene is left open where the match is weak. Rows give clone size only sometimes, using once, few, many, or a class for an expanded clone.

CSVSGQGEQYF | TGCAGCGTTTCCGGACAGGGCGAGCAGTACTTC | TRBV29-1 | - | TRBJ2-7 | TRBD1
CASSPDGALVHEQFF | TGTGCCAGCAGTCCCGATGGGGCCCTAGTTCATGAGCAGTTCTTC | TRBV7-8 | - | TRBJ2-1 | -
CASSTGVDHKQYF | TGTGCCAGCAGCACAGGGGTCGATCACAAGCAGTACTTC | TRBV6-6 | - | TRBJ2-7 | TRBD1
CASSLPQYGYTF | TGTGCCAGCAGTTTACCACAGTATGGCTACACCTTC | TRBV28 | - | TRBJ1-2 | -
CASSFDWNTGELFF | TGTGCCAGCAGCTTTGACTGGAACACCGGGGAGCTGTTTTTT | TRBV7-2 | - | TRBJ2-2 | -
CASSQDTVGTDTQYF | TGTGCCAGCAGCCAAGATACGGTGGGCACAGATACGCAGTATTTT | TRBV4-2 | - | TRBJ2-3 | -
CASSFASGNSYYGYTF | TGTGCCAGCAGCTTTGCGTCAGGGAATAGCTACTATGGCTACACCTTC | TRBV5-6 | - | TRBJ1-2 | -
CASSLRASGSTETQYF | TGTGCCAGCAGCTTAAGGGCTAGCGGGAGTACGGAGACCCAGTACTTC | TRBV11-3 | few | TRBJ2-5 | TRBD2
CASSTRRGVTDTQYF | TGTGCCAGCAGTACACGCCGCGGGGTCACAGATACGCAGTATTTT | TRBV9 | - | TRBJ2-3 | -
CASSLDTLAGPHNEQFF | TGTGCCAGCAGCTTGGATACCCTAGCGGGGCCTCACAATGAGCAGTTCTTC | TRBV7-8 | - | TRBJ2-1 | TRBD2
CASRAGTGYLGYTF | TGTGCCAGCAGGGCCGGGACAGGGTATCTTGGCTACACCTTC | TRBV6-5 | - | TRBJ1-2 | TRBD1
CASSRLQGQETQYF | TGCGCCAGCAGTCGCTTACAGGGGCAAGAGACCCAGTACTTC | TRBV5-1 | - | TRBJ2-5 | TRBD1
CASTPGGWDGAQHF | TGTGCCAGCACCCCGGGAGGGTGGGACGGAGCCCAGCATTTT | TRBV5-5 | - | TRBJ1-5 | -
CASSLKGAIGEAFF | TGCGCCAGCAGTCTTAAGGGGGCGATTGGGGAAGCTTTCTTT | TRBV5-1 | once | TRBJ1-1 | TRBD1
CASSRSRSGLPYNEQFF | TGCGCCAGCAGCCGATCTCGAAGCGGACTCCCCTACAATGAGCAGTTCTTC | TRBV5-1 | - | TRBJ2-1 | -
CASSHTRGSGGYTF | TGTGCCAGCAGCCATACTAGGGGGTCCGGGGGCTACACCTTC | TRBV7-9 | - | TRBJ1-2 | -
CASSLEGQGSRPQHF | TGTGCCAGCAGCTTGGAGGGACAGGGGTCCCGGCCCCAGCATTTT | TRBV5-8 | - | TRBJ1-5 | TRBD1
CASSFGTSGNYYEQYF | TGTGCCAGCAGCTTTGGGACTAGCGGAAATTACTACGAGCAGTACTTC | TRBV11-2 | - | TRBJ2-7 | TRBD2
CASRQGSHQPQHF | TGTGCCAGCAGACAGGGGAGCCATCAGCCCCAGCATTTT | TRBV6-1 | - | TRBJ1-5 | TRBD1
CASTSGGMNTEAFF | TGCGCCAGCACCTCTGGGGGGATGAACACTGAAGCTTTCTTT | TRBV5-1 | - | TRBJ1-1 | -
CASSLAGASGYEQYF | TGTGCCAGCAGCTTGGCCGGGGCTAGCGGTTACGAGCAGTACTTC | TRBV5-4 | - | TRBJ2-7 | TRBD2
CATQDRAYEQYF | TGTGCCACCCAGGACAGGGCCTACGAGCAGTACTTC | TRBV19 | once | TRBJ2-7 | TRBD1